This TCR beta chain was obtained from a study of blood T cell repertoires in COVID-19. Profiling relied on immunoSEQ multiplex PCR, and the TCRdb table lists in-frame clones only, not all of them. The sample has 130,000 or so clones, around 90% seen once. The material sequenced was peripheral blood. The sequence derives from a woman aged 55-70 years with acute or convalescent COVID-19.

CDR3 bases: TGTGCCAGCAGCTTAGCGCTAGGGGTTACTTCACCCCTCCACTTT. Its protein product is CASSLALGVTSPLHF. The gene calls are TRBV7-2 and TRBJ1-6; D may be TRBD1 (5 bases). Per the germline V gene, CDR1 is SGHTA and CDR2 is FQGNSA. V was pared by 0 bases and J by 9 bases, with 12 bases between. The CDR3 runs 15 residues.